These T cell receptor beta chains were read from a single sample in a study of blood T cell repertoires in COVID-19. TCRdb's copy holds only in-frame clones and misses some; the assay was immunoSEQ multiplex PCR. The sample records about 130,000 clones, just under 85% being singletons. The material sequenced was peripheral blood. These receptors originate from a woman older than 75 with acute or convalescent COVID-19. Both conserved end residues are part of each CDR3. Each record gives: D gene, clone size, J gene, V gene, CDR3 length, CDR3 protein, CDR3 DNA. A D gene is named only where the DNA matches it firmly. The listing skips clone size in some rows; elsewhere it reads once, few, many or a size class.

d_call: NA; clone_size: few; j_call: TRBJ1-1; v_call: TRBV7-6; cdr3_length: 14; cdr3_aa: CASSSRTENTEAFF; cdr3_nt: TGTGCCAGCAGCTCCCGGACAGAGAACACTGAAGCTTTCTTT
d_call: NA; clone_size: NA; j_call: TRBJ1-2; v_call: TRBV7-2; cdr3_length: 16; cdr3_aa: CASSSSGTRGNDGYTF; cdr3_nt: TGTGCCAGCAGCTCCTCCGGGACACGGGGAAACGATGGCTACACCTTC
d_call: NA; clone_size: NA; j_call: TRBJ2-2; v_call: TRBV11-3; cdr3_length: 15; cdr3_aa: CASSLAYGVRGELFF; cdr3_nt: TGTGCCAGCAGCTTAGCCTACGGTGTGCGCGGGGAGCTGTTTTTT
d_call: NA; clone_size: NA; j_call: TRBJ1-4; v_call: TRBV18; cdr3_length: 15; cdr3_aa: CASSPLGGGVEKLFF; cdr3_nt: TGTGCCAGCTCACCCCTAGGGGGGGGCGTCGAAAAACTGTTTTTT
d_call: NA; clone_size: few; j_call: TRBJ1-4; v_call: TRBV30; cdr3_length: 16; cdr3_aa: CAWTRPGGRFGEKLFF; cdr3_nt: TGTGCCTGGACTAGACCGGGAGGGCGGTTTGGGGAAAAACTGTTTTTT
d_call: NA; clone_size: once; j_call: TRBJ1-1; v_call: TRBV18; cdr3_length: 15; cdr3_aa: CASSPVEGANTEAFF; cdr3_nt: TGTGCCAGCTCACCAGTAGAAGGGGCCAACACTGAAGCTTTCTTT
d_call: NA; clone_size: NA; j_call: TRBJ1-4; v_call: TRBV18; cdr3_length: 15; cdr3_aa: CASSPSTGTNEKLFF; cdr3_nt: TGTGCCAGCTCACCGTCGACGGGAACTAATGAAAAACTGTTTTTT
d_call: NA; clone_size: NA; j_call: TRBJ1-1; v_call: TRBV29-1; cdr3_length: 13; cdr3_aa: CSAETAMNTEAFF; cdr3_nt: TGCAGCGCTGAAACAGCTATGAACACTGAAGCTTTCTTT
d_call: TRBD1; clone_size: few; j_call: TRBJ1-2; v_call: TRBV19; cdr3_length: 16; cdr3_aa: CASSISTGGANYGYTF; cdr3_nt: TGTGCCAGTAGTATTTCGACAGGGGGCGCAAACTATGGCTACACCTTC
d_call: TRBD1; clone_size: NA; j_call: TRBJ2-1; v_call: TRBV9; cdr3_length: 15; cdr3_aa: CASSQDRESYNEQFF; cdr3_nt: TGTGCCAGCAGCCAAGACAGGGAATCCTACAATGAGCAGTTCTTC
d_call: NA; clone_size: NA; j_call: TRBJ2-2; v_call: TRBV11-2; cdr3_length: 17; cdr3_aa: CASSPGRVRVKTGELFF; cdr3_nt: TGTGCCAGCAGCCCCGGCAGGGTTCGGGTTAAGACCGGGGAGCTGTTTTTT
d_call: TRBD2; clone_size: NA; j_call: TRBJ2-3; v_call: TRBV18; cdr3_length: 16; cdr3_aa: CASSPLASGGIDTQYF; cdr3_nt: TGTGCCAGCTCACCATTAGCCAGCGGGGGTATAGATACGCAGTATTTT
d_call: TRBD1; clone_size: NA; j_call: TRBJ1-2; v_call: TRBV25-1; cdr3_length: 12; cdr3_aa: CATQGAGYGYTF; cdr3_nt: TGTGCCACACAGGGGGCGGGCTATGGCTACACCTTC
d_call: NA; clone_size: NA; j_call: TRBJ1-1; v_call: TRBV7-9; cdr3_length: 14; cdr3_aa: CASSLGQLGTEAFF; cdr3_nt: TGTGCCAGCAGCTTAGGACAATTGGGCACTGAAGCTTTCTTT